Each of the 25 T cell receptor beta chains below was sequenced from the same sample in a study of blood T cells in healthy people across ages. Sample-barcoded 5' priming and a J-beta primer mix drove a second PCR of about 6 to 12 cycles. MiXCR, run by TCRdb on the 5' RACE reads, gives a single entry per CDR3 protein. The profile shows 1.5 million to 2 million distinct CDR3 sequences, over 25% of them singletons. Sequences were obtained from blood. The receptors shown here come from a woman in her thirties in good health.

The rearrangement joins TRBV20-1 to TRBJ2-1, with 7 bases identical to TRBD2. CDR1 is DFQATT and CDR2 is SNEGSKA in the germline V gene (reference sequence). The CDR3 loop spans 14 amino acids. The CDR3 region is CSTLAESSYNEQFF. CDR3 nucleotides: TGCAGCACCCTAGCGGAGAGCTCCTACAATGAGCAGTTCTTC.

This clonotype has only one observation. The chain recombines TRBV20-1 with TRBJ1-2, with D hard to call. Germline CDR1 and CDR2: DFQATT and SNEGSKA (reference sequence). V lost 1 base, J lost 5 bases, and 11 bases lay in between. The CDR3 extends over 13 amino acids. The CDR3 DNA reads as TGCAGTGCTAGAGTAGGCAGGATATATGGCTACACCTTC. This gives the protein CSARVGRIYGYTF.

This clonotype has a handful of counts. V usage is TRBV20-1 and J usage is TRBJ2-1; 13 positions agree with TRBD2. From germline, CDR1 is DFQATT and CDR2 SNEGSKA (reference sequence). Trimming took 3 bases from V and 10 from J; bases not matched to a gene: 9. The CDR3 has 15 amino acids. For the CDR3, the DNA is TGCAGTGCTAGCTTGACTAGCGGGAGGAAGGGGGAGCAGTTCTTC. Translated, it gives CSASLTSGRKGEQFF.

The sample holds a few counts of this clonotype. The chain has TRBV2 and TRBJ2-4; TRBD1 might be the D (5 bases). There are 14 residues in the CDR3. Trimming removed 7 bases at V and 7 bases at J, with 17 bases between. Germline lookup yields CDR1 SNHLY and CDR2 FYNNEI. The CDR3 coding sequence is TGTGCCAGCAATTCAGGGCTTGGAAGTAACATTCAGTACTTC. Its protein is CASNSGLGSNIQYF. Full variable domain (rest looked up from reference TRBV2 and TRBJ2-4): EPEVTQTPSHQVTQMGQEVILRCVPISNHLYFYWYRQILGQKVEFLVSFYNNEISEKSEIFDDQFSVERPDGSNFTLKIRSTKLEDSAMYFCASNSGLGSNIQYFGAGTRLSVL.

This clonotype was seen only a few times. The V gene is TRBV30, the J gene TRBJ2-1; D might be TRBD1 or TRBD2, each matching 5 bases. Trimming stripped 3 bases from V and 11 bases from J, with 11 bases between. CDR1 and CDR2 (germline): GTSNPN, SVGIG (reference sequence). The CDR3 covers 11 residues. In DNA, the CDR3 is TGTGCCTGGAGCCCGGGACCTCAGCAGTTCTTC. Encoded protein: CAWSPGPQQFF.

The chain recombines TRBV6-2 or TRBV6-3 with TRBJ2-1, with TRBD1 matching 7 bases. The CDR3 consists of 14 residues. V lost 1 base and J lost 9; bases outside the gene matches: 6. Germline values: CDR1 MNHEY, CDR2 SVGEGT. The CDR3 protein is CASSYYGQESEQFF. The CDR3 DNA sequence: TGTGCCAGCAGTTACTATGGACAGGAGAGTGAGCAGTTCTTC.

The J gene is TRBJ1-1, the V gene TRBV5-1; 8 nucleotides align to TRBD1. Per germline, CDR1 SGHRS and CDR2 YFSETQ. The CDR3 extends over 15 amino acids. Trimming took 4 bases from V and 0 from J; bases not matched to a gene: 5. The CDR3 nucleotides are TGCGCCAGCAGCCAACGGACAGGGATGAACACTGAAGCTTTCTTT. This gives the protein CASSQRTGMNTEAFF.

This clonotype was counted between two and nine times. The rearrangement uses TRBV9 and TRBJ2-7; D may be TRBD2 (6 bases). The CDR3 runs 14 residues. Trimming removed 3 bases at V and 6 bases at J, with 16 bases between. The germline V gene encodes CDR1 SGDLS and CDR2 YYNGEE. For the CDR3, the DNA is TGTGCCAGCAGCGCCCGGGACTTCTCTACCGAGCAGTACTTC. Translation gives CASSARDFSTEQYF.

The J gene is TRBJ2-4, the V gene TRBV21-1; TRBD1, the table's D call, was not compared with the DNA. TRBV21-1 is designated a pseudogene. The CDR3 totals 16 residues. CDR3 DNA: TGTGCCAGCAGCCCCCGAGGACCAGGGCTGGAAAACATTCAGTACTTC. It encodes CASSPRGPGLENIQYF.

V usage is TRBV12-3 or TRBV12-4 and J usage is TRBJ1-2; D is possibly TRBD1 (5 bases). Trimming stripped 3 bases from V and 6 bases from J, with 11 bases between. The CDR3 has 13 residues. Here the CDR3 DNA reads TGTGCCAGCAGTTTCGACAGATGGGATGGCTACACCTTC. It encodes CASSFDRWDGYTF.

The chain has TRBV5-1 and TRBJ2-1; 9 nucleotides match TRBD1. The CDR3 runs to 13 residues. The germline gives CDR1 SGHRS, CDR2 YFSETQ. The J segment lost 9 bases and the V segment lost 3 bases, leaving 4 bases of the junction unmatched. CDR3 amino acids: CASSSATGGEQFF. In nucleotides, the CDR3 is TGCGCCAGCAGCTCAGCGACAGGGGGTGAGCAGTTCTTC.

The rearrangement joins TRBV6-4 to TRBJ1-5, with 10 bases fitting TRBD1. Losses at the gene ends were 2 bases for V and 5 bases for J; bases not matched to a gene: 12. The length of the CDR3 is 18 residues. In germline, CDR1 is MRHNA, CDR2 SNTAGT. The CDR3 reads CASSDRQGAIGGDQPQHF. For the CDR3, the DNA is TGTGCCAGCAGTGACCGACAGGGGGCCATAGGAGGCGATCAGCCCCAGCATTTT.

The chain carries TRBV9 and TRBJ2-1; D possibly matches TRBD1 or TRBD2 (5 bases each). This CDR3 has 12 amino acids. Germline-derived CDR1 and CDR2 are SGDLS and YYNGEE. The V end lost 3 bases, the J end lost 11 bases, and 12 bases lay between the germline ends. The CDR3: CASSGNGGKQFF. The CDR3 region has the DNA TGTGCCAGCAGCGGGAATGGGGGTAAGCAGTTCTTC. Complete variable domain (other parts from reference TRBV9 and TRBJ2-1): DSGVTQTPKHLITATGQRVTLRCSPRSGDLSVYWYQQSLDQGLQFLIQYYNGEERAKGNILERFSAQQFPDLHSELNLSSLELGDSALYFCASSGNGGKQFFGPGTRLTVL.

The chain recombines TRBV5-6 with TRBJ2-7, with TRBD2 identical over 7 bases. Germline CDR1 and CDR2: SGHDT and YYEEEE. The CDR3 extends over 16 amino acids. V dropped 4 bases and J dropped 2; count of bases not matched to a gene: 12. The CDR3 protein is CASSMVNSGRTYEQYF. CDR3 DNA: TGTGCCAGCAGCATGGTTAATAGCGGGCGTACCTACGAGCAGTACTTC.

This sequence joins TRBV20-1 and TRBJ2-1; unclear D gene. The CDR3 contains 13 residues. V shed 1 base and J shed 5 bases, with 9 bases lying between them. Germline assignment: CDR1 DFQATT and CDR2 SNEGSKA (reference sequence). CDR3: CSARAQTHNEQFF. CDR3 bases: TGCAGTGCTAGAGCCCAGACCCACAATGAGCAGTTCTTC.

This clonotype was seen at least ten times. The V call is TRBV7-2, the J call TRBJ1-2; tentatively, D is TRBD1 (6 bases). The V gene lost 3 bases and the J gene lost 3 bases, with 11 bases spanning the gap. The CDR3 extends over 14 amino acids. CDR1 and CDR2 (germline): SGHTA, FQGNSA. CDR3 DNA: TGTGCCAGCAGCTTCTTGGGGGGCCACTATGGCTACACCTTC. Translation gives CASSFLGGHYGYTF.

This clonotype was seen ten or more times. This sequence joins TRBV7-2 and TRBJ2-7; D call uncertain. The CDR3 has 14 amino acids. Looked up from germline, CDR1 is SGHTA and CDR2 is FQGNSA. Trimming pared 3 bases from V and 0 bases from J, leaving 9 bases between. The CDR3 sequence is CASSFAAYSYEQYF. The CDR3, as DNA: TGTGCCAGCAGCTTTGCGGCTTACTCCTACGAGCAGTACTTC.

The V and J genes are TRBV20-1 and TRBJ2-5; possibly TRBD2 for D (5 bases). Trimming removed 4 bases from V and 5 bases from J, with 14 bases in between. The CDR3 has 13 residues. The germline CDR1 and CDR2 sequences are DFQATT and SNEGSKA (reference sequence). The CDR3 loop reads CSAIPEAGETQYF. CDR3 coding DNA: TGCAGTGCTATACCGGAGGCCGGTGAGACCCAGTACTTC.

Only one count was recorded for this clonotype. Mismatch with germline at one junction end may stem from a read error. The V and J genes are TRBV12-3 or TRBV12-4 and TRBJ2-3; TRBD2 matches at 12 bases. The CDR3 spans 17 residues. In DNA form, the CDR3 reads TGTACCAGCAGTCCTAGACTAGCGGGAGTAGGTACAGATACGCAGTATTTT. Protein: CTSSPRLAGVGTDTQYF.

This clonotype was seen a few times. The V gene is TRBV20-1, the J gene TRBJ2-3; the D is unclear. V was shortened by 0 bases and J by 0 bases, with 7 bases between the two germline ends. The CDR3 totals 14 residues. CDR1 and CDR2 (germline): DFQATT, SNEGSKA (reference sequence). For the CDR3, the DNA is TGCAGTGCTAGAGAAGACACCAGCACAGATACGCAGTATTTT. Translating gives CSAREDTSTDTQYF.

The V and J genes are TRBV2 and TRBJ2-7, with 7 bases lining up with TRBD1. This CDR3 region has 14 residues. The V and J ends lost 6 bases and 3 bases, in that order; junction bases with no gene match: 8. Germline V lookup: CDR1 SNHLY, CDR2 FYNNEI. The CDR3 bases are TGTGCCAGCAGGCCGGGACAGAATCTCTACGAGCAGTACTTC. Encoded protein: CASRPGQNLYEQYF.

As regards this clonotype: This may be a read error, as it is one base from a much larger clone. This sequence joins TRBV7-9 and TRBJ2-1; unclear D gene. The J call is doubtful: the DNA matches TRBJ2-7 better. There are 16 residues in the CDR3. Germline values: CDR1 SEHNR, CDR2 FQNEAQ (reference sequence). The CDR3 DNA is TGTGCCAGCAGCTTACCCCAGCTGATCTCCTACAATGAGCAGTACTTC. It codes for CASSLPQLISYNEQYF.

The rearrangement joins TRBV6-5 to TRBJ1-1, with 8 positions matching TRBD1. The CDR3 is 14 residues long. From germline, CDR1 is MNHEY and CDR2 SVGAGI. J lost 6 bases, V lost 6 bases, and 9 bases had no gene match. The CDR3 sequence is CASRNFRGQSEAFF. The CDR3 coding sequence is TGTGCCAGCAGGAACTTCAGGGGGCAGTCTGAAGCTTTCTTT.

There are a few counts of this clonotype. The rearrangement joins TRBV18 to TRBJ2-3, with 9 nucleotides matching TRBD2. Germline CDR1 is KGHSH and CDR2 is LQKENI. This CDR3 spans 17 amino acids. V lost 2 bases to trimming and J lost 3 bases; unmatched junction nucleotides: 9. CDR3 residues: CASSPSVRAGGTDTQYF. The CDR3 DNA follows: TGTGCCAGCTCACCATCGGTTCGAGCGGGAGGAACAGATACGCAGTATTTT.

V is TRBV9 and J is TRBJ1-2, with TRBD1 identical over 8 bases. The V segment lost 3 bases and the J segment 4 bases; nucleotides outside the gene matches: 11. CDR3 length equals 16 residues. Germline V lookup: CDR1 SGDLS, CDR2 YYNGEE. CDR3 DNA: TGTGCCAGCAGCGACCCACCTCGACAGGGGAGCTATGGCTACACCTTC. Translation gives CASSDPPRQGSYGYTF.